This is a list of T cell receptor beta chains from one sample in a study of blood T cell repertoires in COVID-19. Assay: immunoSEQ multiplex PCR; the TCRdb copy retains only in-frame clones and omits some. The data show fewer than 200,000 clones, 84% seen once. The sequencing sample was made of peripheral blood. These receptors all stem from a man aged 35 to 55 who had recovered from COVID-19. CDR3s include the opening cysteine and the closing phenylalanine or tryptophan. Each record gives: D gene, V gene, clone size, J gene, CDR3 protein. The D gene is left open where the match is weak. Size is stated for part of the rows, as once, few or many counts, or as a class when the clone is expanded.

TRBD1	TRBV6-5	.	TRBJ2-3	CASRDSLSTDTQYF
TRBD1	TRBV29-1	.	TRBJ1-1	CSAQTGMNTEAFF
.	TRBV15	.	TRBJ2-2	CATSRVARTNTGELFF
.	TRBV28	.	TRBJ1-6	CASRWSYNSPLHF
TRBD2	TRBV10-3	.	TRBJ2-5	CAIKGLAGAGETQYF
TRBD2	TRBV7-2	.	TRBJ2-7	CASSSRNIRYSGRHF
TRBD1	TRBV27	.	TRBJ1-4	CASSSRQGVVEKLFF
.	TRBV28	.	TRBJ2-5	CASSLGTANKETQYF
TRBD1	TRBV18	.	TRBJ2-5	CASSPVAQQGFQETQYF
.	TRBV7-9	few	TRBJ2-1	CASSYRTVYNEQFF
.	TRBV2	.	TRBJ2-3	CASSELGLSVTDTQYF
TRBD1	TRBV4-1	.	TRBJ2-7	CASSLSGTGAYEQYF
.	TRBV2	.	TRBJ1-5	CASRDKKGDNQPQHF
TRBD1	TRBV5-8	.	TRBJ2-5	CASSLRTGETQYF
.	TRBV7-2	.	TRBJ2-5	CASSLRVGVGETQYF
.	TRBV19	.	TRBJ1-1	CASSVGGRRDTEAFF
TRBD1	TRBV11-2	few	TRBJ2-5	CASSLGQAVEETQYF
.	TRBV11-3	.	TRBJ1-2	CASSLVSGGYTF
.	TRBV6-2/TRBV6-3	.	TRBJ1-1	CASSHGSEAFF
TRBD2	TRBV9	.	TRBJ2-7	CASSRLAGGSYEQYF
TRBD1	TRBV7-2	.	TRBJ2-3	CASSRTGGQGRDTQYF
TRBD1	TRBV27	.	TRBJ2-7	CASSRSPGQGSYEQYF
TRBD2	TRBV4-2	.	TRBJ2-5	CASSQGNRLAGGSLETQYF
TRBD1	TRBV5-4	once	TRBJ2-7	CASSLRDRSGEQYF
.	TRBV9	.	TRBJ2-2	CASSERVAGELFF
TRBD1	TRBV24-1	.	TRBJ2-7	CATSDRQGQVYEQYF
TRBD2	TRBV29-1	.	TRBJ2-3	CSVGLAGVTDTQYF
TRBD1	TRBV6-5	.	TRBJ1-1	CASSYVQGAMNTEAFF
.	TRBV7-9	.	TRBJ1-3	CASSLGSYEFGNTIYF
TRBD1	TRBV19	.	TRBJ2-7	CASSPRDRGYEQYF
.	TRBV27	few	TRBJ1-1	CASREGPNTEAFF
TRBD1	TRBV28	once	TRBJ2-7	CASNTRGRNVEQYF
TRBD2	TRBV29-1	.	TRBJ2-1	CSVAGGTSKGEQFF
.	TRBV12-3/TRBV12-4	.	TRBJ2-4	CASSGVVQYF
.	TRBV29-1	.	TRBJ1-2	CSVDTDTNYGYTF